Listed below are T cell receptor beta chains from one sample, sequenced in a study of cytomegalovirus exposure and HLA in healthy donors. Repertoires were generated with immunoSEQ multiplex PCR, while TCRdb's copy carries only in-frame clones and drops some. In the table there are roughly 100,000 clones, around 80% of which are singletons. The sequenced sample was PBMCs. The receptor set was obtained from a woman in her forties in good health and CMV-seronegative. Both conserved end residues are part of each CDR3. Each record gives: V gene, CDR3 length, CDR3 protein.

TRBV7-9,15,CASSSRDRSTYEQYF
TRBV5-4,17,CASSLKTYRGLTYEQYF
TRBV20-1,11,CSAERERSQYF
TRBV6-6,14,CASLRQGRDYGYTF
TRBV5-1,15,CASSPSGVFHQPQHF
TRBV28,13,CASSLGGNYGYTF
TRBV2,15,CASSRNDRVGYGYTF
TRBV11-3,14,CASSFRAGDQPQHF
TRBV28,13,CASSFGGSNEQFF
TRBV12-5,15,CASGLRQVDSYEQYF
TRBV10-3,13,CAISEWEGTEAFF
TRBV13,17,CASSLIPWTGDYNEQFF
TRBV28,14,CASSFSGSSYEQYF
TRBV11-2,16,CASSRFSGESTETQYF
TRBV7-2,15,CASSLEGAGSEKLFF
TRBV29-1,11,CSVESNYGYTF
TRBV2,13,CATLGTPGTEAFF
TRBV6-1,17,CASSVRGGQGPTGELFF
TRBV28,13,CASSRHRQETQYF
TRBV5-5,16,CASSFTGGEGNQPQHF
TRBV5-1,14,CASSLATQNTEAFF
TRBV30,14,CAWDGTSGEETQYF
TRBV27,15,CASSQRTGVQETQYF
TRBV4-2,11,CASSLNNEQFF
TRBV2,15,CASSDSGSASYEQYF
TRBV6-1,14,CASSEGQASYEQYF
TRBV28,14,CASSSPSLHYEQYF
TRBV30,14,CAWRKSGVSYEQYF
TRBV9,15,CASSARTGDNSPLHF
TRBV7-9,17,CASSIRGAGLAKNIQYF
TRBV28,12,CASSGGVETQYF
TRBV14,15,CASSPGLVIGDEQFF
TRBV7-2,18,CASSRGGGDVDSNYGYTF
TRBV28,14,CASSLGLTPYEQYF
TRBV11-2,14,CASSPESGYNEQFF
TRBV30,13,CAWRLAGGGEQFF
TRBV28,17,CASSFVVSGLSNQPQHF
TRBV7-2,12,CASTSSNYGYTF
TRBV9,17,CASSVGLAGPSTDTQYF
TRBV28,13,CASSPHGDEKLFF
TRBV4-2,17,CASSQKKGGQDFYGYTF
TRBV4-1,16,CASSQPPSGSSEKLFF
TRBV5-5,14,CASSLRVGANVLTF
TRBV7-2,16,CASSSLGREAYNEQFF